This entry describes one T cell receptor beta chain. The sample comes from a study of response to subunit inactivated influenza vaccine. Via MiXCR, TCRdb re-called the RT-PCR reads, giving one row per CDR3 protein. The data hold hundreds of thousands of distinct CDR3 sequences, with approximately 11% observed a single time. Germline CDR1 is ENHRY and CDR2 is SYGVKD. The CDR3 length is 12 residues. V lost 8 bases and J lost 7; bases outside the gene matches: 3. The data were also submitted as part of a second study, on T cells expressing NK-cell markers. This second report adds: UMI-tagged 5'RACE template switching yielded the TCR beta cDNA. From sorted CD3+CD56+NKG2C+, CD3+CD56+NKG2C- and CD3+CD56-NKG2C+ T cells came the TCR beta repertoires. Six or seven donors had dominant NKG2C+ clonotypes that comprised about 1.0-7.0% of their CD8+ T cells. The CD3+CD56-NKG2C+ fraction of several donors was likewise dominated by these clonotypes.

The TCR sequence derives from a man aged 50-59 years who received an inactivated influenza vaccine. Here the sequenced sample was PBMCs from blood, taken on the day of vaccination. This rearrangement joins TRBV10-3 to TRBJ2-7; 12 positions agree with TRBD1. CDR3 DNA: TGTGCCATCCGGGACAGGGGGCTTGAGCAGTACTTC. Protein product: CAIRDRGLEQYF.